Below are 32 T cell receptor beta chains sequenced from a single sample in a study of OX40 agonist ivuxolimab in advanced cancers. Sequenced by immunoSEQ multiplex PCR; TCRdb stores in-frame clones only, minus some. This sample has some 40,000 clones, with 85% to 95% found just once. This material consisted of CD4+ or CD8+ T cells sorted from blood, taken in a trial of the OX40 agonist ivuxolimab. Receptor source: an adult with an advanced solid tumor such as melanoma, head and neck, liver or kidney cancer.

There are a few counts of this clone. The chain joins TRBV6-6 to TRBJ2-5, with D tentatively TRBD1 or TRBD2 (5 bases each). V dropped 6 bases and J dropped 9 bases, with 14 bases sitting between them. This CDR3 is built from 12 residues. Germline lookup yields CDR1 MNHNY and CDR2 SVGAGI (reference sequence). The CDR3 reads CASSYGTLAQYF. DNA of the CDR3: TGTGCCAGCAGCTATGGGACCTTGGCCCAGTACTTC.

The rearrangement links TRBV19 to TRBJ2-2; D uncertain. The CDR3 totals 12 residues. Deletions cut 7 bases from V and 3 bases from J, with 6 bases between. The germline gives CDR1 LNHDA, CDR2 SQIVND (reference sequence). The CDR3 is CASTLYTGELFF. CDR3 sequence (DNA): TGTGCCAGTACCCTATACACCGGGGAGCTGTTTTTT.

The J gene is TRBJ2-1, the V gene TRBV5-4; 9 bases are shared with TRBD1. The germline CDR1 and CDR2 sequences are SGHNT and YYREEE (reference sequence). The CDR3 contains 14 residues. Trimming cost V 2 bases and J 8 bases; bases outside gene matches: 5. The DNA of the CDR3 is TGTGCCAGCAGCTTCACAGGGGGCGTGTATGAGCAGTTCTTC. Amino acids: CASSFTGGVYEQFF. Combining the CDR3 with reference TRBV5-4 and TRBJ2-1 gives the whole variable domain ETGVTQSPTHLIKTRGQQVTLRCSSQSGHNTVSWYQQALGQGPQFIFQYYREEENGRGNFPPRFSGLQFPNYSSELNVNALELDDSALYLCASSFTGGVYEQFFGPGTRLTVL.

The CDR3 protein is CASSPEDRFSGNTIYF. The DNA for the CDR3 is TGCGCCAGCAGCCCGGAGGACAGATTCTCTGGAAACACCATATATTTT. The chain couples TRBV5-1 to TRBJ1-3; possible D gene TRBD1, 6 bases. CDR1 and CDR2 (germline): SGHRS, YFSETQ. V was shortened by 4 bases and J by 0 bases, with 14 bases between the two germline ends. The CDR3 consists of 16 residues.

This sequence joins TRBV11-2 and TRBJ2-3; D may correspond to TRBD1 or TRBD2 (6 bases each). CDR3 length: 14 residues. The ends were cut back, 1 base at V and 8 bases at J, with 13 bases in the middle. Per the germline V gene, CDR1 is SGHAT and CDR2 is FQNNGV. The CDR3 DNA follows: TGTGCCAGCAGCTTAGCCGCCGGGGGCGGTACGCAGTATTTT. It encodes CASSLAAGGGTQYF.

The chain is built from TRBV19 and TRBJ2-2; TRBD2 matches 10 bases. In germline, CDR1 is LNHDA, CDR2 SQIVND (reference sequence). Trimming took 5 bases from V and 7 from J; bases not matched to a gene: 7. The CDR3 consists of 15 residues. As DNA, the CDR3 is TGTGCCAGTAGTCTACTAGCGGGACTTGACGGGGAGCTGTTTTTT. Its protein is CASSLLAGLDGELFF.

The gene calls are TRBV29-1 and TRBJ2-5; possibly TRBD2 for D (5 bases). V dropped 4 bases and J dropped 5 bases, with 14 bases sitting between them. Germline CDR1 and CDR2: SQVTM and ANQGSEA. The CDR3 contains 13 residues. The CDR3 DNA reads as TGCAGCGTTGGAATACACGGCGGGGAGACCCAGTACTTC. Protein sequence: CSVGIHGGETQYF.

J is TRBJ2-1 and V is TRBV15; the D gene is possibly TRBD1 (6 bases). Looked up from germline, CDR1 is LNHNV and CDR2 is YYDKDF (reference sequence). Trimming stripped 2 bases from V and 5 bases from J, with 13 bases between. This CDR3 is built from 15 residues. CDR3 sequence reads: CATSRSLDRDNEQFF. The DNA for the CDR3 is TGTGCCACCAGCAGATCCTTGGACAGAGACAATGAGCAGTTCTTC.

Note on this clone: Mismatch with germline at one junction end may stem from a read error. The CDR3 sequence: CASGEASGSYEQYF. The CDR3 DNA reads as TGTGCCAGCGGTGAGGCTAGCGGGAGCTACGAGCAGTACTTC. The chain joins TRBV6-1 to TRBJ2-7, with 10 bases matching TRBD2. From germline, CDR1 is MNHNS and CDR2 SASEGT. The CDR3 extends over 14 amino acids.

The chain couples TRBV4-3 to TRBJ2-5; D is undetermined. This CDR3 is 13 amino acids long. Trimming took off 1 base at V and 7 bases at J, with 10 bases between the two ends. The germline CDR1 and CDR2 sequences are LGHNA and YSLEER. CDR3 DNA sequence: TGCGCCAGCAGCCAAGCACCAGACGGGACCCAGTACTTC. Residues: CASSQAPDGTQYF.

The chain uses TRBV9 and TRBJ1-1; 7 bases are shared with TRBD1. Unmatched junction bases numbered 2, after V lost 2 bases and J lost 1 base. Germline CDR1 SGDLS, CDR2 YYNGEE. The CDR3 contains 14 residues. CDR3 DNA sequence: TGTGCCAGCAGCGTGGGGACAGCGAACACTGAAGCTTTCTTT. Encoded protein: CASSVGTANTEAFF.

The chain links TRBV7-9 to TRBJ2-7; D could derive from TRBD1 or TRBD2 (5 bases each). V dropped 1 base and J dropped 2 bases, with 15 bases sitting between them. CDR3 length equals 16 residues. CDR1 and CDR2 from the germline V gene are SEHNR and FQNEAQ (reference sequence). Here the CDR3 DNA reads TGTGCCAGCAGCTTAGATGGGACCGCCTTGACCTACGAGCAGTACTTC. Translation: CASSLDGTALTYEQYF.

J is TRBJ2-3 and V is TRBV2, with D uncertain. Germline V gene lookup returns CDR1 SNHLY and CDR2 FYNNEI. V lost 1 base to trimming and J lost 2 bases, with 7 bases between them. This CDR3 contains 14 residues. CDR3 loop: CASSEDSFTDTQYF. In DNA, the CDR3 is TGTGCCAGCAGTGAAGACAGCTTCACAGATACGCAGTATTTT.

V usage is TRBV7-6 and J usage is TRBJ2-1; 13 nucleotides agree with TRBD2. J lost 9 bases, V lost 5 bases, and 10 bases had no gene match. CDR1 SGHVS and CDR2 FNYEAQ come from the germline V gene. The CDR3 sequence is 16 residues long. The CDR3 coding sequence is TGTGCCAGCAGCCTCGCCGCCACTAGCGGGGGGGGTGAGCAGTTCTTC. Encoded protein: CASSLAATSGGGEQFF. The entire variable domain, with the rest obtained from reference TRBV7-6 and TRBJ2-1, is as follows: GAGVSQSPRYKVTKRGQDVALRCDPISGHVSLYWYRQALGQGPEFLTYFNYEAQQDKSGLPNDRFSAERPEGSISTLTIQRTEQRDSAMYRCASSLAATSGGGEQFFGPGTRLTVL.

The chain uses TRBV10-3 and TRBJ2-7, with 11 bases that match TRBD2. The germline V gene encodes CDR1 ENHRY and CDR2 SYGVKD. V lost 4 bases to trimming and J lost 3 bases; unmatched junction nucleotides: 5. This CDR3 region has 15 residues. The CDR3: CAISAGTSGNYEQYF. CDR3 coding DNA: TGTGCCATCAGTGCCGGGACTAGCGGCAACTACGAGCAGTACTTC.

This chain connects TRBV19 to TRBJ2-7; 8 bases match TRBD2. Unmatched junction bases numbered 16, after V lost 9 bases and J lost 6 bases. The CDR3 has 15 amino acids. Per germline, CDR1 LNHDA and CDR2 SQIVND (reference sequence). In DNA, the CDR3 is TGTGCCAGGCCCACGGGGGGGGAGGCCTCTGGCGAGCAGTACTTC. This codes for CARPTGGEASGEQYF.

This chain links TRBV5-3 with TRBJ2-7; 10 bases agree with TRBD2. TRBV5-3 has ORF status, its function being uncertain. The CDR3 has 18 amino acids. V shed 1 base and J 1 base; nucleotides not matched to a gene: 11. This CDR3 is CARSLIRLAGAQSYEQYF. CDR3 coding DNA: TGTGCCAGAAGCTTGATAAGGCTAGCGGGAGCGCAGTCCTACGAGCAGTACTTC.

The gene calls are TRBV5-6 and TRBJ2-1, with TRBD2 identical over 12 bases. V lost 4 bases, J lost 4 bases, and 3 bases stayed unmatched. This CDR3 comprises 15 residues. Germline values: CDR1 SGHDT, CDR2 YYEEEE. CDR3 sequence: CASSGGLAGYNEQFF. CDR3 DNA sequence: TGTGCCAGCAGCGGCGGACTAGCGGGATACAATGAGCAGTTCTTC.

The chain is built from TRBV4-3 and TRBJ2-2; TRBD1 is a possible D gene (7 bases). This CDR3 has 17 residues. Germline V lookup: CDR1 LGHNA, CDR2 YSLEER. V lost 0 bases to trimming and J lost 4 bases, with 15 bases between them. The CDR3 here is CASSQDGPGGGTGELFF. Written as DNA, the CDR3 is TGCGCCAGCAGCCAAGATGGACCAGGGGGAGGCACCGGGGAGCTGTTTTTT.

This clone was counted once. The rearrangement joins TRBV27 to TRBJ2-1; TRBD2 aligns across 14 bases. Trimming cost V 4 bases and J 6 bases; bases outside gene matches: 5. The CDR3 is made up of 16 amino acids. Germline V gives CDR1 MNHEY, CDR2 SMNVEV (reference sequence). As DNA, the CDR3 is TGTGCCAGCAGTTCGGGACTAGCGGGAGCCGGCAATGAGCAGTTCTTC. This sequence encodes CASSSGLAGAGNEQFF.

This chain links TRBV19 with TRBJ1-1; D gene unclear. The germline gives CDR1 LNHDA, CDR2 SQIVND (reference sequence). Trimming left V 3 bases short and J 2 bases short, with 7 bases between. This CDR3 has 13 residues. The CDR3 loop is CASSMIANTEAFF. CDR3 bases: TGTGCCAGTAGTATGATAGCTAACACTGAAGCTTTCTTT. The whole variable domain, remainder taken from reference TRBV19 and TRBJ1-1, is DGGITQSPKYLFRKEGQNVTLSCEQNLNHDAMYWYRQDPGQGLRLIYYSQIVNDFQKGDIAEGYSVSREKKESFPLTVTSAQKNPTAFYLCASSMIANTEAFFGQGTRLTVV.

The rearrangement joins TRBV6-5 to TRBJ2-2; D uncertain. The V and J ends lost 7 bases and 4 bases respectively, with 16 bases between them. Germline V CDR1 and CDR2: MNHEY, SVGAGI. This CDR3 region has 15 residues. This CDR3 is CASTEGPPVTGELFF. The CDR3 region has the DNA TGTGCCAGCACCGAAGGGCCACCAGTCACCGGGGAGCTGTTTTTT.

CDR3 sequence reads: CASRPGLYTDTQYF. The CDR3 DNA sequence: TGTGCCAGTAGGCCGGGACTATACACAGATACGCAGTATTTT. This sequence joins TRBV19 and TRBJ2-3; 7 bases map to TRBD2. CDR3 size: 14 residues. Per germline, CDR1 LNHDA and CDR2 SQIVND (reference sequence). V lost 6 bases to trimming and J lost 2 bases; unmatched junction nucleotides: 5. The full variable domain, rest sourced from reference TRBV19 and TRBJ2-3, is DGGITQSPKYLFRKEGQNVTLSCEQNLNHDAMYWYRQDPGQGLRLIYYSQIVNDFQKGDIAEGYSVSREKKESFPLTVTSAQKNPTAFYLCASRPGLYTDTQYFGPGTRLTVL.

About this clone: Mismatch with germline at one junction end may stem from a read error. This chain joins TRBV7-7 and TRBJ2-1; D may be TRBD1 (6 bases). The CDR3 length is 12 residues. Germline lookup yields CDR1 SSHAT and CDR2 FNYEAQ (reference sequence). The CDR3, as DNA: TGTGCTAGCAGCCCGCGTGTGACAGGGCAGTTCTTC. It translates to CASSPRVTGQFF.

The chain joins TRBV4-1 to TRBJ1-1; the match to TRBD1 covers 7 bases. Per the germline V gene, CDR1 is MGHRA and CDR2 is YSYEKL. The V segment lost 0 bases and the J segment 4 bases; nucleotides outside the gene matches: 2. The CDR3 runs to 14 residues. The CDR3 coding sequence is TGCGCCAGCAGCCAAGATAGGACAGGCACTGAAGCTTTCTTT. Translating it yields CASSQDRTGTEAFF.

This clone was seen a single time. The chain has TRBV5-1 and TRBJ2-3; TRBD2 agrees at 12 bases. The CDR3 loop spans 14 amino acids. With 9 bases clipped from V and 6 bases from J, the junction kept 8 bases outside the gene matches. Germline assignment: CDR1 SGHRS and CDR2 YFSETQ. This CDR3 is CATRTSGARDTQYF. CDR3 in DNA: TGCGCCACCAGGACTAGCGGGGCTCGGGATACGCAGTATTTT.

This clone was seen a few times. The chain uses TRBV5-4 and TRBJ2-1, with D perhaps TRBD1 (6 bases). The CDR3 runs to 12 residues. Germline CDR1 is SGHNT and CDR2 is YYREEE (reference sequence). V was shortened by 2 bases and J by 10 bases, with 10 bases between the two germline ends. The CDR3 region is CASSLGGPEQFF. CDR3 in DNA: TGTGCCAGCAGCTTAGGGGGTCCCGAGCAGTTCTTC.

The V call is TRBV7-2, the J call TRBJ1-1, with D possibly matching TRBD1 (6 bases). The CDR3 extends over 16 amino acids. V dropped 6 bases and J dropped 6 bases, with 23 bases sitting between them. Germline CDR1 reads SGHTA; CDR2 reads FQGNSA. The CDR3 DNA reads as TGTGCCAGCAGTAGGCTAGGGGGTCCGGCCCGCGCTGAAGCTTTCTTT. It specifies CASSRLGGPARAEAFF. Looking up the rest from reference TRBV7-2 and TRBJ1-1 gives the full variable domain: GAGVSQSPSNKVTEKGKDVELRCDPISGHTALYWYRQSLGQGLEFLIYFQGNSAPDKSGLPSDRFSAERTGGSVSTLTIQRTQQEDSAVYLCASSRLGGPARAEAFFGQGTRLTVV.

The table lists this clone with a count of one. This chain links TRBV20-1 with TRBJ2-1, with D unclear. Trimming removed 4 bases from V and 4 bases from J, with 2 bases in between. This CDR3 is 10 amino acids long. Germline CDR1 and CDR2: DFQATT and SNEGSKA (reference sequence). In nucleotides, the CDR3 is TGCAGTGCTAAATACAATGAGCAGTTCTTC. It is translated as CSAKYNEQFF.

The V call is TRBV6-1, the J call TRBJ2-5, with TRBD1 identical over 9 bases. The J call may not be correct, given that the DNA end is closer to TRBJ2-7. CDR1 and CDR2 from the germline V gene are MNHNS and SASEGT. The CDR3 is made up of 14 amino acids. In DNA, the CDR3 is TGTGCCAGCATTGACGGACAGGGGACCTACGAGCAGTACTTC. It yields the protein CASIDGQGTYEQYF.

This clone was seen more than once but under ten times. The rearrangement links TRBV5-4 to TRBJ2-6; D gene uncertain. Germline V CDR1 and CDR2: SGHNT, YYREEE (reference sequence). The CDR3 is 15 amino acids. Trimming pared 3 bases from V and 4 bases from J, leaving 11 bases between. The DNA of the CDR3 is TGTGCCAGCAGCTGGTCCGGGTCGGGGGCCAACGTCCTGACTTTC. Encoded protein: CASSWSGSGANVLTF.

This sequence joins TRBV19 and TRBJ1-2; the match to TRBD1 covers 7 bases. Germline V gene lookup returns CDR1 LNHDA and CDR2 SQIVND (reference sequence). The CDR3 covers 19 residues. J lost 7 bases, V lost 0 bases, and 20 bases had no gene match. The CDR3 reads CASSIDIRGIGHAGAGYTF. Here the CDR3 DNA reads TGTGCCAGTAGTATAGATATCAGGGGGATCGGCCACGCCGGGGCTGGCTACACCTTC.